One sample yielded the 30 T cell receptor beta chains listed below, sequenced in a study of human T cells and chemical hapten exposure. Time point meaning: healthy volunteer bleed at 2 weeks. The authors' total RNA extraction used unfractionated whole blood. Each CDR3 protein is one row after TCRdb ran MiXCR on the RACE reads. The table lists about 93,000 distinct CDR3 sequences, approximately 9% of them singletons. Source material: whole blood. Every receptor here comes from a female donor in good health. Some clones in this sample may be carry-over from other donors' samples.

This clonotype was recorded at least ten times. V and J are TRBV5-1 and TRBJ2-2; TRBD2 matches 11 bases. Germline CDR1 and CDR2: SGHRS and YFSETQ. This CDR3 is 19 amino acids long. J was trimmed by 0 bases and V by 0 bases; bases with no gene match: 7. The DNA of the CDR3 is TGCGCCAGCAGCTTGGTATTGCTAGCGGGAGGTTCGAACACCGGGGAGCTGTTTTTT. It yields the protein CASSLVLLAGGSNTGELFF.

The chain couples TRBV15 to TRBJ2-1, with a weak D call TRBD1 (5 bases). Trimming shortened V by 6 bases and J by 0 bases, and 12 bases separated the two germline ends. Germline assignment: CDR1 LNHNV and CDR2 YYDKDF (reference sequence). CDR3 length equals 15 residues. CDR3 sequence reads: CATSTGRDSYNEQFF. The DNA for the CDR3 is TGTGCCACCAGTACCGGCAGGGACTCCTACAATGAGCAGTTCTTC.

This clonotype has ten or more counts. The chain joins TRBV28 to TRBJ2-6; D ambiguous. The V end was cut by 4 bases, the J end by 0 bases, with 7 bases between. The CDR3 is 15 residues long. Germline V CDR1 and CDR2: MDHEN, SYDVKM. The CDR3 here is CASSYPLSGANVLTF. The DNA of the CDR3 is TGTGCCAGCAGTTACCCACTCTCTGGGGCCAACGTCCTGACTTTC.

The J gene is TRBJ2-2, the V gene TRBV24-1; a weak D match, TRBD1 (5 bases). Trimming took off 5 bases at V and 0 bases at J, with 9 bases between the two ends. The CDR3 consists of 15 residues. Germline V CDR1 and CDR2: KGHDR, SFDVKD. CDR3 DNA sequence: TGTGCCACCAGTGGTGGCAGGGCGAACACCGGGGAGCTGTTTTTT. Translated: CATSGGRANTGELFF.

In its sample, this clonotype was seen a few times. This chain joins TRBV5-4 and TRBJ1-1, with D perhaps matching TRBD1 (5 bases). The CDR3 is 13 residues long. The germline CDR1 and CDR2 sequences are SGHNT and YYREEE (reference sequence). V was pared by 2 bases and J by 4 bases, with 9 bases between. CDR3 in DNA: TGTGCCAGCAGCTTCCCAGGGAGCACTGAAGCTTTCTTT. It codes for CASSFPGSTEAFF.

This clonotype was counted many times. CDR3 loop: CSAQGVETQYF. The CDR3 DNA is TGCAGTGCTCAGGGGGTTGAGACCCAGTACTTC. The chain is built from TRBV20-1 and TRBJ2-5; 7 bases agree with TRBD1. This CDR3 region has 11 residues. V lost 5 bases, J lost 5 bases, and 2 bases stayed unmatched. Germline V lookup: CDR1 DFQATT, CDR2 SNEGSKA (reference sequence).

The V and J genes are TRBV7-2 and TRBJ2-1; the D call may be TRBD1 or TRBD2 (6 bases each). Germline assignment: CDR1 SGHTA and CDR2 FQGNSA. The CDR3 extends over 15 amino acids. Trimming took off 5 bases at V and 2 bases at J, with 13 bases between the two ends. CDR3 loop: CASSLMGGTYNEQFF. CDR3 in DNA: TGTGCCAGCAGCCTTATGGGGGGCACCTACAATGAGCAGTTCTTC.

The CDR3, as DNA: TGTGCCAGCAGCGTAGTCCCAACTGAGCAGTTCTTC. This encodes CASSVVPTEQFF. The chain is built from TRBV28 and TRBJ2-1; D is undetermined. The germline V and J ends were trimmed by 6 bases and 9 bases, with 12 bases remaining between them. CDR3 length: 12 residues. Germline CDR1 reads MDHEN; CDR2 reads SYDVKM.

At least ten counts were recorded for this clonotype. This chain uses TRBV14 with TRBJ2-7; possible D gene TRBD2, 5 bases. Germline V gives CDR1 SGHDN, CDR2 FVKESK. Trimming removed 4 bases from V and 1 base from J, with 20 bases in between. The CDR3 length is 17 residues. The DNA for the CDR3 is TGTGCCAGCAGCCCACAAGCAGTCGGACTTCTGTCCTACGAGCAGTACTTC. It codes for CASSPQAVGLLSYEQYF.

The chain combines TRBV20-1 with TRBJ2-7; a possible D gene is TRBD2 (7 bases). CDR3 length: 13 amino acids. Germline V lookup: CDR1 DFQATT, CDR2 SNEGSKA (reference sequence). V was trimmed by 3 bases and J by 3 bases, leaving 12 bases between them. The DNA of the CDR3 is TGCAGTGCTAGCAGCGGGACATACTACGAGCAGTACTTC. Translated, it gives CSASSGTYYEQYF.

Only a few counts were recorded for this clonotype. The chain is built from TRBV20-1 and TRBJ1-6, with TRBD1 matching over 8 bases. CDR1 and CDR2 from the germline V gene are DFQATT and SNEGSKA (reference sequence). V shed 6 bases, J shed 7 bases, and the junction held 5 bases outside the gene matches. The CDR3 sequence is 13 residues long. The CDR3 nucleotides read TGCAGTGCCCCGACAGGGGACAATTCACCCCTCCACTTT. This translates into CSAPTGDNSPLHF.

This clonotype was counted between two and nine times. The junction departs from the called germline gene at one end, perhaps through a read error. The CDR3 nucleotides read TGTGCTAGCAGCGAGTTTATGGGGGACCAAGAGACCCAGTACTTC. Amino acid sequence: CASSEFMGDQETQYF. The chain couples TRBV7-7 to TRBJ2-5; tentatively, D is TRBD1 or TRBD2 (5 bases each). Per germline, CDR1 SSHAT and CDR2 FNYEAQ (reference sequence). This CDR3 is 15 amino acids long.

There are a few counts of this clonotype. The CDR3 sequence: CSARDSYEQYF. CDR3 bases: TGCAGTGCTAGAGATTCCTACGAGCAGTACTTC. V gene TRBV20-1 combines with J gene TRBJ2-7; no clear D. Deletions cut 0 bases from V and 1 base from J, with 1 base between. This CDR3 is 11 amino acids long. Per germline, CDR1 DFQATT and CDR2 SNEGSKA (reference sequence).

On this clonotype itself: Given a much more abundant clone one base away, this may be a read error. The rearrangement uses TRBV5-1 and TRBJ2-3; D remains unclear. The CDR3 has 16 residues. Germline V gives CDR1 SGHRS, CDR2 YFSETQ. V was shortened by 5 bases and J by 2 bases, with 18 bases between the two germline ends. CDR3 residues: CASSVLAGDPTDTQYF. The CDR3 DNA sequence: TGCGCCAGCAGTGTCTTGGCAGGTGACCCCACAGATACGCAGTATTTT. The variable domain in full, with the rest retrieved from reference TRBV5-1 and TRBJ2-3, is KAGVTQTPRYLIKTRGQQVTLSCSPISGHRSVSWYQQTPGQGLQFLFEYFSETQRNKGNFPGRFSGRQFSNSRSEMNVSTLELGDSALYLCASSVLAGDPTDTQYFGPGTRLTVL.

This clonotype was seen at least ten times. The CDR3 DNA sequence: TGTGCCAGTAGTTTAGTGGGCAGGGATCAGCCCCAGCATTTT. Residues: CASSLVGRDQPQHF. The V call is TRBV19, the J call TRBJ1-5; D is possibly TRBD1 (5 bases). CDR1 LNHDA and CDR2 SQIVND come from the germline V gene (reference sequence). V shed 5 bases and J shed 5 bases, with 13 bases lying between them. The CDR3 contains 14 residues.

This clonotype was counted many times. The chain employs TRBV28 and TRBJ1-4; 7 bases are shared with TRBD1. The CDR3 totals 14 residues. CDR1 and CDR2 from the germline V gene are MDHEN and SYDVKM. After removal of 7 bases from V and 6 bases from J, the junction contained 8 bases not matched to a gene. The CDR3 coding sequence is TGTGCCAGCACCCAGGGGGGCGTCGATGAAAAACTGTTTTTT. Its translation: CASTQGGVDEKLFF.

The rearrangement links TRBV5-4 to TRBJ2-3; maybe TRBD2 (6 bases). The germline V gene has CDR1 SGHNT and CDR2 YYREEE (reference sequence). V was pared by 1 base and J by 2 bases, with 14 bases between. The CDR3 runs 16 residues. The CDR3 DNA reads TGTGCCAGCAGCTTGCATGCGGGAACCTCCACAGATACGCAGTATTTT. Translated: CASSLHAGTSTDTQYF.

This sequence joins TRBV7-2 and TRBJ2-7, with 10 nucleotides matching TRBD2. The CDR3 totals 15 residues. Trimming removed 1 base from V and 6 bases from J; junction bases left unmatched: 6. Germline loops: CDR1 SGHTA, CDR2 FQGNSA. In nucleotides, the CDR3 is TGTGCCAGCAGCTTAGGCCCCAGCGGGAGGGGCGAGCAGTACTTC. This sequence encodes CASSLGPSGRGEQYF.

V is TRBV6-1 and J is TRBJ2-7; maybe TRBD2 (6 bases). Looked up from germline, CDR1 is MNHNS and CDR2 is SASEGT. CDR3 size: 12 residues. V lost 10 bases to trimming and J lost 1 base, with 11 bases between them. The CDR3, as DNA: TGTGCCACCTTGGGGAGGTCCTACGAGCAGTACTTC. Translating it yields CATLGRSYEQYF.

This clonotype was counted at least ten times. The J gene is TRBJ2-7, the V gene TRBV20-1; D remains unclear. The V gene's germline CDR1 is DFQATT and CDR2 SNEGSKA (reference sequence). The CDR3 is 16 residues long. The ends were cut back, 4 bases at V and 4 bases at J, with 23 bases in the middle. CDR3 in amino acids: CSATGRRPATDYEQYF. CDR3 DNA sequence: TGCAGTGCTACCGGGCGAAGACCCGCGACCGATTACGAGCAGTACTTC.

This clonotype has at least ten counts. This chain links TRBV20-1 with TRBJ1-2, with D possibly being TRBD1 (6 bases). Per the germline V gene, CDR1 is DFQATT and CDR2 is SNEGSKA (reference sequence). The length of the CDR3 is 15 residues. V lost 3 bases and J 0 bases, leaving 14 bases between the germline ends. Here the CDR3 reads CSARGTTSSNYGYTF. CDR3 sequence (DNA): TGCAGTGCTAGGGGGACAACTTCGTCTAACTATGGCTACACCTTC.

This clonotype was seen more than once but under ten times. The chain uses TRBV27 and TRBJ2-7; a possible D gene is TRBD1 (9 bases). Trimming left V 3 bases short and J 6 bases short, with 39 bases between. Germline lookup yields CDR1 MNHEY and CDR2 SMNVEV (reference sequence). CDR3 length: 22 residues. CDR3 sequence: CASSLGGQGVSWCWREAGEQYF. CDR3 nucleotide sequence: TGTGCCAGCAGTTTGGGGGGACAGGGTGTTTCTTGGTGCTGGCGGGAGGCGGGCGAGCAGTACTTC.

This clonotype occurred many times. The gene calls are TRBV6-5 and TRBJ1-2, with a possible D match to TRBD1 (6 bases). Germline V lookup: CDR1 MNHEY, CDR2 SVGAGI. The CDR3 has 17 residues. Trimming took off 0 bases at V and 7 bases at J, with 21 bases between the two ends. CDR3 coding DNA: TGTGCCAGCAGTTACTCAATCCAGGGACACACCTCGGGTGGCTACACCTTC. This codes for CASSYSIQGHTSGGYTF.

V usage is TRBV20-1 and J usage is TRBJ2-5; 8 nucleotides match TRBD2. The CDR3 has 14 amino acids. Germline V gives CDR1 DFQATT, CDR2 SNEGSKA (reference sequence). The trim removed 5 bases at V and 2 bases at J, leaving 7 bases unmatched. The CDR3 DNA reads TGCAGTGCTGCGAGACGGGAGGGTCAAGAGACCCAGTACTTC. Protein: CSAARREGQETQYF.

This clonotype turned up a few times. The V and J genes are TRBV3-1 and TRBJ2-5, with a weak D call TRBD1 (5 bases). Germline V CDR1 and CDR2: LGHDT, YNNKEL (reference sequence). Trimming left V 6 bases short and J 5 bases short, with 25 bases between. This CDR3 is 17 amino acids long. This CDR3 is CASRKGAVGLVSETQYF. The CDR3 DNA reads TGTGCCAGCAGAAAAGGGGCTGTCGGCCTGGTATCGGAGACCCAGTACTTC.

A few counts support this clonotype. Here the CDR3 reads CASSYSITHTGELFF. In DNA form, the CDR3 reads TGTGCCAGCAGTTACTCGATTACTCACACCGGGGAGCTGTTTTTT. The chain combines TRBV6-5 with TRBJ2-2; the D is unclear. The CDR3 has 15 amino acids. V was cut by 0 bases and J by 3 bases, with 8 bases left in between. In germline, CDR1 is MNHEY, CDR2 SVGAGI.

V and J are TRBV5-1 and TRBJ1-1, with D hard to call. Trimming stripped 1 base from V and 0 bases from J, with 7 bases between. Germline V lookup: CDR1 SGHRS, CDR2 YFSETQ. The CDR3 contains 14 residues. The CDR3 DNA follows: TGCGCCAGCAGCTTGCGTCCCTTGAACACTGAAGCTTTCTTT. Translation: CASSLRPLNTEAFF. Combining the CDR3 with reference TRBV5-1 and TRBJ1-1 gives the whole variable domain KAGVTQTPRYLIKTRGQQVTLSCSPISGHRSVSWYQQTPGQGLQFLFEYFSETQRNKGNFPGRFSGRQFSNSRSEMNVSTLELGDSALYLCASSLRPLNTEAFFGQGTRLTVV.

This clonotype was recorded a few times. The chain links TRBV20-1 to TRBJ2-7; 8 bases line up with TRBD1. The CDR3 consists of 13 residues. Germline trimming cut 5 bases from V and 3 bases from J; bases unmatched to any gene: 6. CDR1 and CDR2 (germline): DFQATT, SNEGSKA (reference sequence). This CDR3 is CSAGQGQFYEQYF. The CDR3 region has the DNA TGCAGTGCTGGACAGGGACAGTTCTACGAGCAGTACTTC.

This clonotype was recorded a few times. This rearrangement joins TRBV20-1 to TRBJ2-3, with 11 bases lining up with TRBD2. Germline CDR1 reads DFQATT; CDR2 reads SNEGSKA (reference sequence). This CDR3 has 15 residues. J gave up 5 bases and V 5 bases, and 9 bases lay outside the gene matches. This chain's CDR3 is CSALKTSGKRDTQYF. The CDR3 nucleotides are TGCAGTGCTTTGAAGACTAGCGGGAAAAGAGATACGCAGTATTTT.

The chain employs TRBV7-9 and TRBJ1-1; the D is unclear. The V end was cut by 2 bases, the J end by 6 bases, with 13 bases between. Germline CDR1 SEHNR, CDR2 FQNEAQ (reference sequence). The CDR3 has 14 residues. CDR3 loop: CASSLFQDGSEAFF. CDR3 sequence (DNA): TGTGCCAGCAGCTTATTCCAGGATGGGTCTGAAGCTTTCTTT.